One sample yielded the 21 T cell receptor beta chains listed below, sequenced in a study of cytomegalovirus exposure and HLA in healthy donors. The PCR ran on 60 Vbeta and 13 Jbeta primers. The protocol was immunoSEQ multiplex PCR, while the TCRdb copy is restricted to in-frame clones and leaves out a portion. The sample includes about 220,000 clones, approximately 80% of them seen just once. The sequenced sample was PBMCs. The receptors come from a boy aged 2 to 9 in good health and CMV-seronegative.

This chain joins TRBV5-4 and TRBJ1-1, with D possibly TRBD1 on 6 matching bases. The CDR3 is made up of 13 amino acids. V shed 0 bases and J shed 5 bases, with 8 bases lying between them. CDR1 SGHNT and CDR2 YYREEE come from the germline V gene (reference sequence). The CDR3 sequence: CASSLEGGTEAFF. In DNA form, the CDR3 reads TGTGCCAGCAGCTTGGAAGGGGGTACTGAAGCTTTCTTT.

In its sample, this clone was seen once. CDR3 loop: CASSYLGNTEAFF. The CDR3 DNA reads TGTGCCAGCAGTTATCTCGGGAACACTGAAGCTTTCTTT. The rearrangement uses TRBV6-5 and TRBJ1-1, with unresolved D. This CDR3 is built from 13 residues. V was pared by 3 bases and J by 1 base, with 6 bases between. CDR1 and CDR2 (germline): MNHEY, SVGAGI.

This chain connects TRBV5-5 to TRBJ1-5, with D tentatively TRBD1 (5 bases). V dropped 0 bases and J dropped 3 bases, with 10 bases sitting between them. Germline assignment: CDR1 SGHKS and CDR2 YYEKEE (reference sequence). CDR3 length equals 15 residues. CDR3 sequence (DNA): TGTGCCAGCAGCTTGGTGGAGGGGAACAATCAGCCCCAGCATTTT. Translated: CASSLVEGNNQPQHF.

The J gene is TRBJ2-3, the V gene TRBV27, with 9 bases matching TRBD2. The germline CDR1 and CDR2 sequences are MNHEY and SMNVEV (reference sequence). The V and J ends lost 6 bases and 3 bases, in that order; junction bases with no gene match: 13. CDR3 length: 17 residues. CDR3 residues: CASSRGTLAGFTDTQYF. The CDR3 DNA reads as TGTGCCAGCAGCAGGGGGACCCTAGCGGGATTTACAGATACGCAGTATTTT.

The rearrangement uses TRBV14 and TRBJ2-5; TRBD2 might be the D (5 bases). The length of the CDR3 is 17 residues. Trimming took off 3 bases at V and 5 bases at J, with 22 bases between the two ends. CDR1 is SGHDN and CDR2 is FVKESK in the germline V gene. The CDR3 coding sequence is TGTGCCAGCAGCCATCCCGGAGGAACGGTCGGATGGGAGACCCAGTACTTC. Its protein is CASSHPGGTVGWETQYF.

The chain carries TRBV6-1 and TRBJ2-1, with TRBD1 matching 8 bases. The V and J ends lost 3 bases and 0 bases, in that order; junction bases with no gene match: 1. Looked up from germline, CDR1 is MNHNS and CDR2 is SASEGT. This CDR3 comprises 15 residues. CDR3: CASSEGQASYNEQFF. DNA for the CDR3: TGTGCCAGCAGTGAGGGACAGGCCTCCTACAATGAGCAGTTCTTC.

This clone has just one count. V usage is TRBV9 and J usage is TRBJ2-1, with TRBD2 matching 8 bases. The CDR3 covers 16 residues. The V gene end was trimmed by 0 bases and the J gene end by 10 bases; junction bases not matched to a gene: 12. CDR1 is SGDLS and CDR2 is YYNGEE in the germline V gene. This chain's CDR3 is CASSVVVAGSRQEQFF. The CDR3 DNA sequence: TGTGCCAGCAGCGTAGTGGTAGCGGGAAGCAGACAGGAGCAGTTCTTC.

The CDR3 spells CASSPKAGTGTYQADIYF. CDR3 bases: TGCGCCAGCAGCCCTAAAGCCGGGACAGGAACTTATCAGGCCGACATATATTTT. The chain joins TRBV5-1 to TRBJ1-3; 8 nucleotides line up with TRBD1. V was clipped by 4 bases and J by 12 bases; unmatched bases: 24. In germline, CDR1 is SGHRS, CDR2 YFSETQ. The CDR3 extends over 18 amino acids. The variable domain in full, with the rest retrieved from reference TRBV5-1 and TRBJ1-3, is KAGVTQTPRYLIKTRGQQVTLSCSPISGHRSVSWYQQTPGQGLQFLFEYFSETQRNKGNFPGRFSGRQFSNSRSEMNVSTLELGDSALYLCASSPKAGTGTYQADIYFGEGSWLTVV.

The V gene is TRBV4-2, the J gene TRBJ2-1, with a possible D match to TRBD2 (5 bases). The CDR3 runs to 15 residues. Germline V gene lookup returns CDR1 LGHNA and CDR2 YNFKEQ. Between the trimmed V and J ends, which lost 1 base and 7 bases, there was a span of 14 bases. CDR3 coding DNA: TGTGCCAGCAGCCAAGGAGAGAGGGTAAATAATGAGCAGTTCTTC. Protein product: CASSQGERVNNEQFF.

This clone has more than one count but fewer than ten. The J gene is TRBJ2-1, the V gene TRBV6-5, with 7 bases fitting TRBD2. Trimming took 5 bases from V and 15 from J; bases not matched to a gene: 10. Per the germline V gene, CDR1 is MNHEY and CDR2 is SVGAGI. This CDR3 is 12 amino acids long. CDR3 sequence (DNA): TGTGCCAGCAGTGACGTAGGCCCGGGGGGGTTCTTC. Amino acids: CASSDVGPGGFF.

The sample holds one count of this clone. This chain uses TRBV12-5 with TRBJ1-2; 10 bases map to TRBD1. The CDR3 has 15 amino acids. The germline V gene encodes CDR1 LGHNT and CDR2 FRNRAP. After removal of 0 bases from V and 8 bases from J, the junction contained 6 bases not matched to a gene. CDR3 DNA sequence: TGTGCTAGTGGTTTGGTAAGCGGGACAGGGGAAGGCTACACCTTC. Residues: CASGLVSGTGEGYTF.

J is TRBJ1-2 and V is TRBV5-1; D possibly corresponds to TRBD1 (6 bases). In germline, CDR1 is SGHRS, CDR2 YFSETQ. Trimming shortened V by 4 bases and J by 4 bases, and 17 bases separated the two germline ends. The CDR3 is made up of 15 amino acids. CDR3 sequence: CASSPNMGDIYGYTF. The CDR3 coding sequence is TGCGCCAGCAGCCCGAACATGGGGGACATCTATGGCTACACCTTC. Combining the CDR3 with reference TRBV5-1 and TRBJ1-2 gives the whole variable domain KAGVTQTPRYLIKTRGQQVTLSCSPISGHRSVSWYQQTPGQGLQFLFEYFSETQRNKGNFPGRFSGRQFSNSRSEMNVSTLELGDSALYLCASSPNMGDIYGYTFGSGTRLTVV.

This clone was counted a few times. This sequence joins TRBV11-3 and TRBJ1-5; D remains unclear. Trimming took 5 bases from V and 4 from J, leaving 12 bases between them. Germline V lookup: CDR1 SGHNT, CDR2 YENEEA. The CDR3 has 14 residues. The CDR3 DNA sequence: TGTGCCAGCAGCCAAGACGGGAGAAATCAGCCCCAGCATTTT. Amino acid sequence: CASSQDGRNQPQHF.

In DNA, the CDR3 is TGTGCCAGCAGCGCGGGACAGAGCAATCAGCCCCAGCATTTT. Translated: CASSAGQSNQPQHF. The chain uses TRBV9 and TRBJ1-5; 7 bases are shared with TRBD1. The germline V gene encodes CDR1 SGDLS and CDR2 YYNGEE. The CDR3 is made up of 14 amino acids. The J segment lost 1 base and the V segment lost 3 bases, leaving 1 base of the junction unmatched.

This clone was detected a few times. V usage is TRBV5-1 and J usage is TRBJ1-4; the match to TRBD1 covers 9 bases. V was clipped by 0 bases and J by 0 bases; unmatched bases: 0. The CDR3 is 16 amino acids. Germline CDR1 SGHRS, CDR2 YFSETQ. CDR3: CASSLGQGATNEKLFF. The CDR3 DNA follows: TGCGCCAGCAGCTTGGGACAGGGGGCAACTAATGAAAAACTGTTTTTT.

The CDR3 here is CASSLTGGEEQYF. The CDR3 DNA reads as TGTGCCAGCAGCCTGACAGGGGGCGAAGAGCAGTACTTC. The V gene is TRBV11-3, the J gene TRBJ2-7; TRBD1 matches 10 bases. The CDR3 contains 13 residues. The trim removed 5 bases at V and 7 bases at J, leaving 5 bases unmatched. CDR1 SGHNT and CDR2 YENEEA come from the germline V gene.

The CDR3, as DNA: TGTGCCAGCAGCCTGACAGACTTTAATGAAAAACTGTTTTTT. It yields the protein CASSLTDFNEKLFF. This chain connects TRBV9 to TRBJ1-4, with D perhaps TRBD1 (5 bases). V was trimmed by 4 bases and J by 4 bases, leaving 11 bases between them. This CDR3 is 14 amino acids long. The germline CDR1 and CDR2 sequences are SGDLS and YYNGEE.

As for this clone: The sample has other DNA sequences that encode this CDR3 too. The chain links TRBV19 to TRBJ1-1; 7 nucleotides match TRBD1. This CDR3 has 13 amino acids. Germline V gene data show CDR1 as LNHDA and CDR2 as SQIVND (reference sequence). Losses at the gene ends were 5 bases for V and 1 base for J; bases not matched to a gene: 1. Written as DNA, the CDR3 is TGTGCCAGTAGTTCAGGGGGGAACACTGAAGCTTTCTTT. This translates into CASSSGGNTEAFF.

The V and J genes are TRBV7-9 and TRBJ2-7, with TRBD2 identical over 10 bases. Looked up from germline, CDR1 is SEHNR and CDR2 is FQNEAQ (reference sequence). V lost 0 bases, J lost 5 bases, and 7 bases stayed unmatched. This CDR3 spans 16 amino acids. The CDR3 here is CASSLALAGVRDEQYF. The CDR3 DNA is TGTGCCAGCAGCTTAGCGCTAGCGGGAGTTCGGGACGAGCAGTACTTC.

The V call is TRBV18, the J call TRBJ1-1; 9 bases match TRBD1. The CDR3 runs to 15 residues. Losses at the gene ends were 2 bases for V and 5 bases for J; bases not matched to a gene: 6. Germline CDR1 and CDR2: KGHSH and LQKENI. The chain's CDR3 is CASSPITGQGTEAFF. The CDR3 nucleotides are TGTGCCAGCTCACCAATTACGGGACAGGGAACTGAAGCTTTCTTT. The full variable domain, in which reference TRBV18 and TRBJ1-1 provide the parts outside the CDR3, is NAGVMQNPRHLVRRRGQEARLRCSPMKGHSHVYWYRQLPEEGLKFMVYLQKENIIDESGMPKERFSAEFPKEGPSILRIQQVVRGDSAAYFCASSPITGQGTEAFFGQGTRLTVV.

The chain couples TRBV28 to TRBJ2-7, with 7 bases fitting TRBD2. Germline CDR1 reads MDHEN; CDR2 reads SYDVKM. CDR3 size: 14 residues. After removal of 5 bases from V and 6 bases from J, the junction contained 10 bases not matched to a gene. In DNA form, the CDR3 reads TGTGCCAGCAGTACCGGGACTAAGCCGTCCGAGCAGTACTTC. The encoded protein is CASSTGTKPSEQYF.